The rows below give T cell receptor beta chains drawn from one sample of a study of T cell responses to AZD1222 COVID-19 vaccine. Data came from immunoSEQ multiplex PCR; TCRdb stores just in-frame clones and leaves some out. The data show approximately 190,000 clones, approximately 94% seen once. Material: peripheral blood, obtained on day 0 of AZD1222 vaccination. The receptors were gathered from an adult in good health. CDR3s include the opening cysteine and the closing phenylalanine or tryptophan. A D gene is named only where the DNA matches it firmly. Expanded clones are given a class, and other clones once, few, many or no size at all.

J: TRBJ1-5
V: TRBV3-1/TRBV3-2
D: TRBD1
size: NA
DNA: TGTGCCAGCAGCCAAGGGGACAGGGGGCGGAATCAGCCCCAGCATTTT
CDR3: CASSQGDRGRNQPQHF

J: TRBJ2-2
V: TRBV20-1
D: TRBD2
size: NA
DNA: TGCAGTGCTAGTCCTAGCGGTTTCACCGGGGAGCTGTTTTTT
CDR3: CSASPSGFTGELFF

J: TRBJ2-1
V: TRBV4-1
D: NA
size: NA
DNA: TGCGCCAGCAGCCAAGCTGATTCTGATGAGCAGTTCTTC
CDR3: CASSQADSDEQFF

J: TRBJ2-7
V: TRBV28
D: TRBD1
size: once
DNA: TGTGCCAGCAGTGGGCAGGGGGCTAACAACGAGCAGTACTTC
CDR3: CASSGQGANNEQYF

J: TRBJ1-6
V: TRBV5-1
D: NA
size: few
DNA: TGCGCCAGCAGACGTTTAGGACAGAACGATAATTCACCCCTCCACTTT
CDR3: CASRRLGQNDNSPLHF

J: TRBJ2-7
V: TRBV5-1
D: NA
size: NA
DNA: TGCGCCAGCAGCTTGGCCGCGGCCGGAAGCTCCTACGAGCAGTACTTC
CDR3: CASSLAAAGSSYEQYF

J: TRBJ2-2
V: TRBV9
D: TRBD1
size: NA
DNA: TGTGCCAGCAGCCCGTGGGGCGGGCAGGGGGACACCGGGGAGCTGTTTTTT
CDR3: CASSPWGGQGDTGELFF

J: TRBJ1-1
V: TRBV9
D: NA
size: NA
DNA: TGTGCCAGCAGCGTTACAGGGAAGGCGAACACTGAAGCTTTCTTT
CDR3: CASSVTGKANTEAFF

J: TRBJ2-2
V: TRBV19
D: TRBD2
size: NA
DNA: TGTGCCAGTAGCATTGGGACTAGCTTCACCGGGGAGCTGTTTTTT
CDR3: CASSIGTSFTGELFF

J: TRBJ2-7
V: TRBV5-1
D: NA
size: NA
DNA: TGCGCCAGCAGCGGTACCGGGACAAGCTACGAGCAGTACTTC
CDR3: CASSGTGTSYEQYF

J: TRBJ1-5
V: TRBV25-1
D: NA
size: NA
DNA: TGTGCCAGCAGAGGGGGGTTTAGCAATCAGCCCCAGCATTTT
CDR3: CASRGGFSNQPQHF

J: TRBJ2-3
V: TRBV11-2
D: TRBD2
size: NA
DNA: TGTGCCAGCAGCTGGACTAGCGGGACGGATACGCAGTATTTT
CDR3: CASSWTSGTDTQYF

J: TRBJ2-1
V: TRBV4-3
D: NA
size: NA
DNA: TGCGCCAGCAGCCTAGTTGGGGACGTCAATGAGCAGTTCTTC
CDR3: CASSLVGDVNEQFF

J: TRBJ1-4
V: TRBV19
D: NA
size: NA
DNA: TGTGCCAGTAGTACAACCCCGGGGCTTAATGAAAAACTGTTTTTT
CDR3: CASSTTPGLNEKLFF

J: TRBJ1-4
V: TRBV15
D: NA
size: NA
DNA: TGTGCCATTCCCCAGCCGGGGGCAACTAATGAAAAACTGTTTTTT
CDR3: CAIPQPGATNEKLFF

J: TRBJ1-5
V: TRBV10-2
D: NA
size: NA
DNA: TGCGCCAGCAGTGACAAGGGTTCGGAGCCCCAGCATTTT
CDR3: CASSDKGSEPQHF

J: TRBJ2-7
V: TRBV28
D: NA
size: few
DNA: TGTGCCAGCAGTTTCGTCGGTTACGAGCAGTACTTC
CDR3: CASSFVGYEQYF

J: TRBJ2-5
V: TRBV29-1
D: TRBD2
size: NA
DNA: TGCAGCGTTGCACGGGAGGGGGAGACCCAGTACTTC
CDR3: CSVAREGETQYF

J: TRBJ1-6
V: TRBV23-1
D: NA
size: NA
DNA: TGCGCCAGCAGTCAATCACGGGGACTGATTACTTTTTATAATTCACCCCTCCACTTT
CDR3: CASSQSRGLITFYNSPLHF

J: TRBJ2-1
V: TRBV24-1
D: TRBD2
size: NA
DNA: TGTGCCACCAGCGGACTCGGCGGGAGGGCCGGGTATGAGCAGTTCTTC
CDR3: CATSGLGGRAGYEQFF

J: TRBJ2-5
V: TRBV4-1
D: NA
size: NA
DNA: TGCGCCAGCAGCCAAGACGGAACAGGCGATGAGACCCAGTACTTC
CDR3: CASSQDGTGDETQYF

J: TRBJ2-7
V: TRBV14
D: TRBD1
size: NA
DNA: TGTGCCAGCAGCCAAGATCGTCAGGGGGCGCGCGAGCAGTACTTC
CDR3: CASSQDRQGAREQYF

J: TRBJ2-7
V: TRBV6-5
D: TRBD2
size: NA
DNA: TGTGCCAGCAGTTCTATGCCGGGACTAGCGGGGGAGCAGTACTTC
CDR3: CASSSMPGLAGEQYF

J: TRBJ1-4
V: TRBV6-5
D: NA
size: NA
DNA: TGTGCCAGCCATTGGGGGGGGCCACTTAATGAAAAACTGTTTTTT
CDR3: CASHWGGPLNEKLFF

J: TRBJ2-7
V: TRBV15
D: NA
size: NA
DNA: TGTGCCACCAGCAAGGGACATTTCTACGAGCAGTACTTC
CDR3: CATSKGHFYEQYF

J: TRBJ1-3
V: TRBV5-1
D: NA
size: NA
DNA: TGCGCCAGCAGCTTGGGGGACGGCTTAATGTCTGGAAACACCATATATTTT
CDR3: CASSLGDGLMSGNTIYF

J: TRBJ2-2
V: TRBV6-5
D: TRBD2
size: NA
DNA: TGTGCCAGCAGTCGCGGACTAGCGGGAGCCGGGGAGCTGTTTTTT
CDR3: CASSRGLAGAGELFF

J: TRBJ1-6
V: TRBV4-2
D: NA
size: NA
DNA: TGTGCCAGCAGCCAAGATGGGCGCCAGCTCCACTTT
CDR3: CASSQDGRQLHF

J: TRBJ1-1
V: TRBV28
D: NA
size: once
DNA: TGTGCCAGCAGTGGAGCCACAGGACAGAACACTGAAGCTTTCTTT
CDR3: CASSGATGQNTEAFF

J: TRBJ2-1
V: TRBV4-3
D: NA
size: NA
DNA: TGCGCCAGCAGCCAAGATTGGGGTGGCAATGAGCAGTTCTTC
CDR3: CASSQDWGGNEQFF

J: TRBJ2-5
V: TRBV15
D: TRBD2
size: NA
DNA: TGTGCCACCAGCAGAGGGGACGGGAGGGGTTGGCAAGAGACCCAGTACTTC
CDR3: CATSRGDGRGWQETQYF

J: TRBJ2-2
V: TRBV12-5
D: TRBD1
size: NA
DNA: TGTGCTAGTGGTTTGTGGGACAGGGGACCGACCGGGGAGCTGTTTTTT
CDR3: CASGLWDRGPTGELFF

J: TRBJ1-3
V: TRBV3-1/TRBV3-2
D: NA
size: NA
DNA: TGTGCCAGCAGCCCGGGTCGGGTCTTCTCTGGAAACACCATATATTTT
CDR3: CASSPGRVFSGNTIYF

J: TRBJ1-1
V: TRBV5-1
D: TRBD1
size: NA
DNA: TGCGCCAGCAGCCAACAGGGGAGGGGAACTGAAGCTTTCTTT
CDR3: CASSQQGRGTEAFF

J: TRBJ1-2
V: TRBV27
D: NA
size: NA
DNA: TGTGCCAGCACCTTGTCGGACCTCCCGCCTTTGGCCTTAAACTATGGCTACACCTTC
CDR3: CASTLSDLPPLALNYGYTF

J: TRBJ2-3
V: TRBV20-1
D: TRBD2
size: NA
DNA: TGCAGTGCTAGTCAGCGGGACCCAGATACGCAGTATTTT
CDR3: CSASQRDPDTQYF

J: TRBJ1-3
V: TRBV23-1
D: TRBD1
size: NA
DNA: TGCGCCAGCAGTCGCCACGACAGGGGGCCGGGCTCTGGAAACACCATATATTTT
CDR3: CASSRHDRGPGSGNTIYF

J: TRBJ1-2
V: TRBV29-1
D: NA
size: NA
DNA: TGCAGCGTTGGGGGGGCAGGCCCTAACTATGGCTACACCTTC
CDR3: CSVGGAGPNYGYTF

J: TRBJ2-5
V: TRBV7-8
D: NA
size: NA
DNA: TGTGCCAGCAGCTGGAAAAGCGGAGCGAGGGAGACCCAGTACTTC
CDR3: CASSWKSGARETQYF

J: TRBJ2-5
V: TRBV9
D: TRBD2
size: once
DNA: TGTGCCAGCGCTAGCGGGAGTGGTAGGGAGACCCAGTACTTC
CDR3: CASASGSGRETQYF

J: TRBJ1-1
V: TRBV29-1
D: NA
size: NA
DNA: TGCAGCGTTGAGGGGAGGAACACTGAAGCTTTCTTT
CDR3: CSVEGRNTEAFF

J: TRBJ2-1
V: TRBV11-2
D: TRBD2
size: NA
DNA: TGTGCCAGCACCCAGAGCGGGAGCGGGAATGAGCAGTTCTTC
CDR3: CASTQSGSGNEQFF

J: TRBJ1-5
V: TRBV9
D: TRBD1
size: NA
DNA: TGTGCCAGCAGCGGGGGGACAGGGACAGTTGAGCCCCAGCATTTT
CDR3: CASSGGTGTVEPQHF

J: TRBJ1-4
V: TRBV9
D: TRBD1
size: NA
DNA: TGTGCCAGCAGCGACCGGGACAGGGGGCCGGGTGAAAAACTGTTTTTT
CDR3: CASSDRDRGPGEKLFF

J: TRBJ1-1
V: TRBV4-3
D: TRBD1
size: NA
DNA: TGCGCCAGTGGAAGGGACAGGCTCGCTGAAGCTTTCTTT
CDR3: CASGRDRLAEAFF

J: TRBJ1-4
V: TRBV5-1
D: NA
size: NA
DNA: TGCGCCAGCAGCTTCACTGGGGGAGGGGACAAGACTAATAATGAAAAACTGTTTTTT
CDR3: CASSFTGGGDKTNNEKLFF

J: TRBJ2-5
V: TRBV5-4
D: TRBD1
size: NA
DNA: TGTGCCAGCAGCCCCGAGGGGGCTGGGGAGACCCAGTACTTC
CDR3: CASSPEGAGETQYF

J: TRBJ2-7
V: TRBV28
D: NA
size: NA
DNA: TGTGCCAGCAGCTCCGTCCTAGCAGCCTCCTACGAGCAGTACTTC
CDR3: CASSSVLAASYEQYF